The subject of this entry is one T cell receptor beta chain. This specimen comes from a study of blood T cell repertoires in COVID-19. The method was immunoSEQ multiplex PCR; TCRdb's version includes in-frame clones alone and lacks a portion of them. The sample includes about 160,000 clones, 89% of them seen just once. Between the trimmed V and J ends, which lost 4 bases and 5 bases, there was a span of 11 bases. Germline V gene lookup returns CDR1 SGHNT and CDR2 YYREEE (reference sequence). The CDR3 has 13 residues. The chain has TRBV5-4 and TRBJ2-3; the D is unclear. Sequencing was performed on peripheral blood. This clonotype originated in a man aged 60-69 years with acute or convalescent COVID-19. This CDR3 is CASSQPLGDTQYF. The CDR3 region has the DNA TGTGCCAGCAGCCAACCTCTAGGAGATACGCAGTATTTT.